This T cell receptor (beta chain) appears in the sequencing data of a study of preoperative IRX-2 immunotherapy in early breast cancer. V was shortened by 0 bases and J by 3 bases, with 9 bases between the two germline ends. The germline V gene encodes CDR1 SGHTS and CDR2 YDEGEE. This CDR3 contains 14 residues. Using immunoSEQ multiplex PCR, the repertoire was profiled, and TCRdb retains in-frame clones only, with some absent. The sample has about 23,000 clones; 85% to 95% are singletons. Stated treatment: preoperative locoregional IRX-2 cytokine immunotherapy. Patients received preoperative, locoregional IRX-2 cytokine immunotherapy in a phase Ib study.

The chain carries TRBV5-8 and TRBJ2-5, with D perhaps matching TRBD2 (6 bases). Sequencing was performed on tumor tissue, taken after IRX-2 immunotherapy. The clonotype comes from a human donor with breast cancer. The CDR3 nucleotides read TGTGCCAGCAGCTTGGCGTGGACTAAAGAGACCCAGTACTTC. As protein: CASSLAWTKETQYF.